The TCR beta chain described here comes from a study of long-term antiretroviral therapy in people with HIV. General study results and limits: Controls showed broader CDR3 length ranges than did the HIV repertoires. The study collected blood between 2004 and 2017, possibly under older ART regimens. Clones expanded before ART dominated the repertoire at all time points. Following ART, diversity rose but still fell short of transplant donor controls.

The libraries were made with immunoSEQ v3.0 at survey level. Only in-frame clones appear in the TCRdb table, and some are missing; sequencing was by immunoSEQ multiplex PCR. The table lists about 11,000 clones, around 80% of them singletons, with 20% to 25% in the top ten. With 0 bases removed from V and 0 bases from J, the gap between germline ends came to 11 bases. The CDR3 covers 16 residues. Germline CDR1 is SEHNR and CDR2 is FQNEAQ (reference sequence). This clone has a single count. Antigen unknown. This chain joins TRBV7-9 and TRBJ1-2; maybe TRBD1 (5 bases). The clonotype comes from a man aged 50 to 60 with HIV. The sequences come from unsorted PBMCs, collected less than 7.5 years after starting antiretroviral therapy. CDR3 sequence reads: CASSLAGTEANYGYTF. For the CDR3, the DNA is TGTGCCAGCAGCTTAGCAGGGACTGAAGCTAACTATGGCTACACCTTC.